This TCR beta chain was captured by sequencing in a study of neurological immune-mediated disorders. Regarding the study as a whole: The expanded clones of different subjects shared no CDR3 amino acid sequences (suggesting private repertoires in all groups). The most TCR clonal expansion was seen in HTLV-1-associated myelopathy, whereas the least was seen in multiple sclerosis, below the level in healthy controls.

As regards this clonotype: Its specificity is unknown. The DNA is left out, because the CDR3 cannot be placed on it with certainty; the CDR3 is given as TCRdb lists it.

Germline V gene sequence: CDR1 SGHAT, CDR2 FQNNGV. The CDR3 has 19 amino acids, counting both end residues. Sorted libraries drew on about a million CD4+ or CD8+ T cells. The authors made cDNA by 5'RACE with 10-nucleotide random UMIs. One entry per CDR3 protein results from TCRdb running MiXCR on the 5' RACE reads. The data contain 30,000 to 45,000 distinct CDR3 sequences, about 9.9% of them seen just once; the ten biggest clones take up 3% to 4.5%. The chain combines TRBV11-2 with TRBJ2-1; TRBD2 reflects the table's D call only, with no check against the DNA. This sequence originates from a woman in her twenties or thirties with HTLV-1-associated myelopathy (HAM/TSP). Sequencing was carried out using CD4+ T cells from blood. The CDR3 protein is CASSFYICSARAIYNEQFF.